This T cell receptor beta chain was identified during a study of cytomegalovirus exposure and HLA in healthy donors. Trimming stripped 1 base from V and 4 bases from J, with 14 bases between. Germline values: CDR1 GTSNPN, CDR2 SVGIG (reference sequence). There are 15 residues in the CDR3. This clone was seen a few times. PCR employed 60 Vbeta and 13 Jbeta primers. Method: immunoSEQ multiplex PCR; TCRdb's copy keeps in-frame clones and lacks some. The table has fewer than 200,000 clones, roughly 76% seen once. This cohort consisted of healthy bone marrow donors. The sequence was obtained from a male donor in good health and CMV-seronegative. Sequenced input: PBMCs. V gene TRBV30 combines with J gene TRBJ1-5, with D uncertain. The CDR3 sequence is CAWSATAYRNQPQHF. CDR3 in DNA: TGTGCCTGGAGTGCTACGGCCTACAGAAATCAGCCCCAGCATTTT.